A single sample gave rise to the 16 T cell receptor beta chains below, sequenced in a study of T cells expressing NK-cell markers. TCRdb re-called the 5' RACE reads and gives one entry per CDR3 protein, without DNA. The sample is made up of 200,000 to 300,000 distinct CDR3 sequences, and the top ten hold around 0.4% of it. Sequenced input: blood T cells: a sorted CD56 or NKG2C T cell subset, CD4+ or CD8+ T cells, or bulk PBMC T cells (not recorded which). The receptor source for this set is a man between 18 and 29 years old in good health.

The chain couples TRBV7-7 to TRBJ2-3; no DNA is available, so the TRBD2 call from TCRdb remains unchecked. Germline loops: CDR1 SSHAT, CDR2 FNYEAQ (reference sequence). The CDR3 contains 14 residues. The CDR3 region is CASSSSGRRDTQYF. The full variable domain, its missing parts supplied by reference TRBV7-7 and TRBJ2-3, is GAGVSQSPRYKVTKRGQDVTLRCDPISSHATLYWYQQALGQGPEFLTYFNYEAQPDKSGLPSDRFSAERPEGSISTLTIQRTEQRDSAMYRCASSSSGRRDTQYFGPGTRLTVL.

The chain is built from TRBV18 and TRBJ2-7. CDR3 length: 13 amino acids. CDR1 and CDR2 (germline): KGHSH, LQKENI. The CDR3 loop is CASSPDSSYEQYF. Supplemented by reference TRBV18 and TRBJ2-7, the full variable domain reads NAGVMQNPRHLVRRRGQEARLRCSPMKGHSHVYWYRQLPEEGLKFMVYLQKENIIDESGMPKERFSAEFPKEGPSILRIQQVVRGDSAAYFCASSPDSSYEQYFGPGTRLTVT.

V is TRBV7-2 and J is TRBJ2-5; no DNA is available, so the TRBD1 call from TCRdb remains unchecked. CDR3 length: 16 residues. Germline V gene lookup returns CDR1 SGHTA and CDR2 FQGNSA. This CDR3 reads CASSLARTSSQETQYF.

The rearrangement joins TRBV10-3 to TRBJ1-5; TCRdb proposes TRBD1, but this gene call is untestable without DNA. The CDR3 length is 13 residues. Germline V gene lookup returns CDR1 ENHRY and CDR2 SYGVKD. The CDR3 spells CAISGPPPQPQHF.

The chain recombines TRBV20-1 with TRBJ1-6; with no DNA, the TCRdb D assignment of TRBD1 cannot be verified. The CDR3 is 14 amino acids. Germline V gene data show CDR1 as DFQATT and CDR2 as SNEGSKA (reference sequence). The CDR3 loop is CSARYRAGRSPLHF.

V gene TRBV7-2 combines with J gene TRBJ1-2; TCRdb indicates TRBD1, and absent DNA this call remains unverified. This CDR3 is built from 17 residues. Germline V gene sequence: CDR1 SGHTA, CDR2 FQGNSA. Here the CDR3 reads CASSEGTGGRYSYGYTF.

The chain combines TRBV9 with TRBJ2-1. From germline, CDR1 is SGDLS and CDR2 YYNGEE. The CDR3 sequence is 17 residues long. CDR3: CASSVAISGSSYNEQFF.

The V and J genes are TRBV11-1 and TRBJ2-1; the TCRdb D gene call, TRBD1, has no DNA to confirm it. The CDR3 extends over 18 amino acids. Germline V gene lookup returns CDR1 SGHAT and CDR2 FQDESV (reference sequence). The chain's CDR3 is CASSNPPYRVAADNEQFF.

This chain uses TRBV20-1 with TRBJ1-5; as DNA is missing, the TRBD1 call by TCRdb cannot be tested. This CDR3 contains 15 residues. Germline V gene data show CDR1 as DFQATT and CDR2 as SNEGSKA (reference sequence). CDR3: CSAYKREDRHQPQHF.

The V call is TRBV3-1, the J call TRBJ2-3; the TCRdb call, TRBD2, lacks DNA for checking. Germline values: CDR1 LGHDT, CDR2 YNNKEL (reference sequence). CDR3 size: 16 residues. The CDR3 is CASSRYGLASTDTQYF.

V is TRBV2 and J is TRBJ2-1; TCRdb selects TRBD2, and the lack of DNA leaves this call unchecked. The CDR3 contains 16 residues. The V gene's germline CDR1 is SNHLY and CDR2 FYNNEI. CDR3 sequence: CASSEAGTSGYNEQFF.

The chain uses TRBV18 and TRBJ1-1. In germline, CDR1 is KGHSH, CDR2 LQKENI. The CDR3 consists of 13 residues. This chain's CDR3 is CASSATGQSKAFF.

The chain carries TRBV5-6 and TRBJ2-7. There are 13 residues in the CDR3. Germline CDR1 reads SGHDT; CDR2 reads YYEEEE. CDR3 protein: CASSLMGSYEQYF.

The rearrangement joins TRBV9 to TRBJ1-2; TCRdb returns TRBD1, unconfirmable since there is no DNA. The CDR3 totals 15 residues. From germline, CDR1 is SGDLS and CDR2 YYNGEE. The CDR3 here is CASRRTGGLDYGYTF.

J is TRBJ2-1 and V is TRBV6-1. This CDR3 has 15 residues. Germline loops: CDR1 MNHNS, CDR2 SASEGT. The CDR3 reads CASSRSQSSYNEQFF.

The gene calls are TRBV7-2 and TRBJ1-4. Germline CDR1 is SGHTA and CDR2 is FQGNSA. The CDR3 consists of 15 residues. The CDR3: CASSFSPTANEKLFF.